The 19 T cell receptor beta chains listed next were all sequenced from one sample in a study of shared T cell receptors in the human thymus. Profiled with immunoSEQ multiplex PCR; TCRdb holds only in-frame clones, not every one. This sample has more than 300,000 clones, with more than 85% found just once. Sequenced material: thymocytes. The receptors originated from a human donor.

The rearrangement uses TRBV7-6 and TRBJ1-2, with 8 nucleotides matching TRBD1. The CDR3 covers 14 residues. The V segment lost 3 bases and the J segment 8 bases; nucleotides outside the gene matches: 8. The germline CDR1 and CDR2 sequences are SGHVS and FNYEAQ. CDR3 sequence: CASSFSQGAGGYTF. The CDR3 nucleotides are TGTGCCAGCAGCTTTAGTCAGGGGGCAGGGGGCTACACCTTC.

The CDR3 nucleotides read TGTGCCAGCAGCCAAAGTTGGAGCGGGTACGGCGTTTGTGAGCAGTTCTTC. Protein product: CASSQSWSGYGVCEQFF. The chain uses TRBV11-3 and TRBJ2-1, with a weak D call TRBD2 (6 bases). V lost 5 bases and J lost 9, with 26 bases in between. Looked up from germline, CDR1 is SGHNT and CDR2 is YENEEA. CDR3 length equals 17 residues.

The chain employs TRBV27 and TRBJ2-7, with D perhaps matching TRBD1 or TRBD2 (5 bases each). The CDR3 contains 14 residues. V lost 6 bases and J 3 bases, leaving 15 bases between the germline ends. The V gene's germline CDR1 is MNHEY and CDR2 SMNVEV (reference sequence). The CDR3 nucleotides read TGTGCCAGCAGCCTATACCTGGGGGACTACGAGCAGTACTTC. It encodes CASSLYLGDYEQYF.

This rearrangement joins TRBV2 to TRBJ1-1; possibly TRBD1 for D (5 bases). With 6 bases removed from V and 7 bases from J, the gap between germline ends came to 24 bases. CDR3 length equals 16 residues. Germline CDR1 and CDR2: SNHLY and FYNNEI. The CDR3 nucleotides read TGTGCCAGCAGCGGGCGGGCAGCGACAGTATCTCATGAAGCTTTCTTT. It encodes CASSGRAATVSHEAFF.

The chain combines TRBV18 with TRBJ1-4; D call uncertain. Germline loops: CDR1 KGHSH, CDR2 LQKENI. The length of the CDR3 is 14 residues. The ends were cut back, 2 bases at V and 7 bases at J, with 11 bases in the middle. The CDR3 nucleotides read TGTGCCAGCTCACCAACAGTTGTCGGTGAAAAACTGTTTTTT. Translating it yields CASSPTVVGEKLFF.

The rearrangement links TRBV6-1 to TRBJ1-1; 9 nucleotides line up with TRBD1. Trimming took 5 bases from V and 5 from J; bases not matched to a gene: 9. The CDR3 has 15 amino acids. Germline V gene sequence: CDR1 MNHNS, CDR2 SASEGT. The chain's CDR3 is CASSQTTGGRTEAFF. The CDR3 nucleotides read TGTGCCAGCAGTCAAACCACAGGGGGCCGGACTGAAGCTTTCTTT.

The chain recombines TRBV7-9 with TRBJ2-3, with 10 bases fitting TRBD1. From germline, CDR1 is SEHNR and CDR2 FQNEAQ (reference sequence). This CDR3 comprises 17 residues. V lost 2 bases, J lost 4 bases, and 9 bases stayed unmatched. The CDR3 DNA follows: TGTGCCAGCAGCTTACACCGGGACAGGGGACCCGCAGATACGCAGTATTTT. It is translated as CASSLHRDRGPADTQYF.

The chain couples TRBV10-3 to TRBJ2-1, with 13 bases fitting TRBD2. The CDR3 spans 22 residues. Per germline, CDR1 ENHRY and CDR2 SYGVKD. With V trimmed by 2 bases and J by 7 bases, 23 bases remained unmatched. The CDR3 spells CAISEPIGPRTSGSGGINEQFF. Written as DNA, the CDR3 is TGTGCCATCAGTGAGCCGATTGGACCCCGGACTAGCGGGAGTGGTGGTATTAATGAGCAGTTCTTC.

This sequence joins TRBV28 and TRBJ1-2, with D possibly matching TRBD1 (6 bases). The germline gives CDR1 MDHEN, CDR2 SYDVKM. The CDR3 covers 15 residues. V was cut by 3 bases and J by 5 bases, with 16 bases left in between. The CDR3 region is CASSFRGAGWYGYTF. The CDR3, as DNA: TGTGCCAGCAGTTTTCGGGGGGCGGGATGGTATGGCTACACCTTC.

V is TRBV7-2 and J is TRBJ1-5, with 9 nucleotides matching TRBD1. The CDR3 loop spans 15 amino acids. Trimming at V came to 5 bases and at J to 5 bases, leaving 7 bases not matched to a gene. Germline V gene data show CDR1 as SGHTA and CDR2 as FQGNSA. CDR3 protein: CASSARDRVDQPQHF. DNA for the CDR3: TGTGCCAGCAGCGCCCGGGACAGGGTCGATCAGCCCCAGCATTTT.

The chain recombines TRBV27 with TRBJ2-3, with 8 nucleotides matching TRBD2. CDR3 length equals 14 residues. With 3 bases clipped from V and 4 bases from J, the junction kept 3 bases outside the gene matches. Germline values: CDR1 MNHEY, CDR2 SMNVEV (reference sequence). The CDR3 protein is CASSFAGGSDTQYF. DNA for the CDR3: TGTGCCAGCAGTTTCGCGGGAGGATCAGATACGCAGTATTTT.

A single count supports this clone. The chain combines TRBV19 with TRBJ1-5; D is undetermined. The V end lost 3 bases, the J end lost 3 bases, and 12 bases lay between the germline ends. The CDR3 is 15 amino acids. CDR1 and CDR2 from the germline V gene are LNHDA and SQIVND (reference sequence). Here the CDR3 reads CASSMELYLNQPQHF. The CDR3 DNA reads TGTGCCAGTAGTATGGAGCTCTACCTCAATCAGCCCCAGCATTTT.

The rearrangement links TRBV4-1 to TRBJ2-5; D ambiguous. The CDR3 has 17 residues. Trimming stripped 0 bases from V and 7 bases from J, with 21 bases between. Germline lookup yields CDR1 MGHRA and CDR2 YSYEKL. CDR3 sequence (DNA): TGCGCCAGCAGCCAAGATATATGGGGTTACGGGCTGGGGACCCAGTACTTC. Translated, it gives CASSQDIWGYGLGTQYF.

The CDR3 spells CASTRIGQPNTEAFF. The CDR3 DNA is TGTGCCAGCACTCGAATAGGACAGCCTAACACTGAAGCTTTCTTT. The chain couples TRBV6-5 to TRBJ1-1; the D gene is possibly TRBD1 (6 bases). V shed 7 bases and J shed 2 bases, with 17 bases lying between them. This CDR3 spans 15 amino acids. CDR1 is MNHEY and CDR2 is SVGAGI in the germline V gene.

The V and J genes are TRBV27 and TRBJ2-3; D unresolved. Trimming shortened V by 5 bases and J by 2 bases, and 17 bases separated the two germline ends. This CDR3 has 16 residues. CDR1 and CDR2 (germline): MNHEY, SMNVEV (reference sequence). Here the CDR3 DNA reads TGTGCCAGCAGTGCCGGGTCGGTTGGTACCACAGATACGCAGTATTTT. It codes for CASSAGSVGTTDTQYF.

This clone was picked up one time. The chain combines TRBV11-3 with TRBJ2-2, with 12 bases lining up with TRBD2. The CDR3 loop spans 19 amino acids. V gave up 4 bases and J gave up 8 bases; unmatched junction bases: 17. Looked up from germline, CDR1 is SGHNT and CDR2 is YENEEA. CDR3 sequence (DNA): TGTGCCAGCAGCTCGACCACCCCGGGACTAGCGGGCCCGAAGGGGGAGCTGTTTTTT. Translation gives CASSSTTPGLAGPKGELFF.

V and J are TRBV28 and TRBJ1-6; possible D gene TRBD1, 6 bases. CDR3 length equals 18 residues. Germline V lookup: CDR1 MDHEN, CDR2 SYDVKM. Trimming stripped 1 base from V and 0 bases from J, with 13 bases between. CDR3 amino acids: CASSLFGQPSSYNSPLHF. The CDR3 DNA reads TGTGCCAGCAGTTTATTCGGACAGCCGAGCTCCTATAATTCACCCCTCCACTTT.

The V and J genes are TRBV4-3 and TRBJ2-1, with TRBD1 identical over 9 bases. CDR1 and CDR2 (germline): LGHNA, YSLEER. V was clipped by 0 bases and J by 4 bases; unmatched bases: 7. This CDR3 region has 17 residues. CDR3 sequence: CASSQDGTGSVYNEQFF. In DNA, the CDR3 is TGCGCCAGCAGCCAAGATGGGACAGGGTCGGTTTACAATGAGCAGTTCTTC.

V usage is TRBV2 and J usage is TRBJ1-4; D perhaps matches TRBD1 (6 bases). V lost 5 bases to trimming and J lost 4 bases, with 14 bases between them. Germline V gene data show CDR1 as SNHLY and CDR2 as FYNNEI. The CDR3 length is 15 residues. The DNA of the CDR3 is TGTGCCAGCAGTAACAGGGTGGTGGGTAATGAAAAACTGTTTTTT. Translation: CASSNRVVGNEKLFF.